These 25 T cell receptor beta chains came from one sample sequenced in a study of blood T cell repertoires in COVID-19. Measured with immunoSEQ multiplex PCR; TCRdb has only the in-frame clones, and not every one. The profile covers around 250,000 clones, with over 80% appearing a single time and around 3.1% taken by the ten largest. Sequencing was carried out using PBMCs or T cells enriched from blood (not recorded which). The receptors shown here come from a woman between 35 and 50 years old who had been exposed to COVID-19.

The CDR3 bases are TGTGCCAGCAGTTTGTGGGTCCGTTTGGCTAGCAGCTACAATGAGCAGTTCTTC. Translating it yields CASSLWVRLASSYNEQFF. This rearrangement joins TRBV28 to TRBJ2-1, with D perhaps TRBD2 (5 bases). CDR3 length: 18 residues. CDR1 and CDR2 from the germline V gene are MDHEN and SYDVKM. V shed 3 bases and J shed 3 bases, with 21 bases lying between them.

The gene calls are TRBV5-8 and TRBJ1-1; 7 bases align to TRBD1. This CDR3 has 14 amino acids. The junction had 8 bases not matched to a gene; V was cut back by 2 bases and J by 7 bases. The germline V gene has CDR1 SGHTS and CDR2 YDEGEE. CDR3 coding DNA: TGTGCCAGCAGCTTAGAAGAGGGGGCGTATGAAGCTTTCTTT. Protein product: CASSLEEGAYEAFF.

The V call is TRBV7-8, the J call TRBJ2-6, with 14 bases matching TRBD2. J gave up 5 bases and V 4 bases, and 16 bases lay outside the gene matches. Germline-derived CDR1 and CDR2 are SGHVS and FQNEAQ. The CDR3 loop spans 21 amino acids. The CDR3 sequence: CASSSRTSGRFAGLWANVLTF. The DNA of the CDR3 is TGTGCCAGCAGCTCCAGGACTAGCGGGAGGTTCGCCGGGCTCTGGGCCAACGTCCTGACTTTC.

As concerns this clone: Within the sample, other DNA sequences also encode this same CDR3. The J gene is TRBJ1-5, the V gene TRBV6-5; 8 positions agree with TRBD1. Germline CDR1 is MNHEY and CDR2 is SVGAGI. The V segment lost 0 bases and the J segment 6 bases; nucleotides outside the gene matches: 1. This CDR3 is built from 14 residues. The CDR3 loop is CASSYSQGGQPQHF. The CDR3 DNA reads TGTGCCAGCAGTTACTCACAGGGGGGTCAGCCCCAGCATTTT.

V is TRBV2 and J is TRBJ2-3, with TRBD2 as a possible D gene (5 bases). Deletions cut 8 bases from V and 8 bases from J, with 11 bases between. The CDR3 is made up of 11 amino acids. The germline V gene encodes CDR1 SNHLY and CDR2 FYNNEI. The DNA of the CDR3 is TGTGCCAGCGGCTCGGGGAGTACGCAGTATTTT. It codes for CASGSGSTQYF.

The chain combines TRBV7-2 with TRBJ2-1; 11 bases align to TRBD2. The CDR3 extends over 17 amino acids. Trimming removed 5 bases from V and 5 bases from J; junction bases left unmatched: 11. CDR1 is SGHTA, CDR2 FQGNSA, per germline. This CDR3 is CASSRRRLAGRDNEQFF. DNA for the CDR3: TGTGCCAGCAGCCGCAGGAGACTAGCGGGAAGGGACAATGAGCAGTTCTTC.

This chain links TRBV2 with TRBJ1-5; D is ambiguous. Germline V gene data show CDR1 as SNHLY and CDR2 as FYNNEI. The V and J ends lost 0 bases and 1 base respectively, with 4 bases between them. The CDR3 spans 14 residues. The CDR3 DNA follows: TGTGCCAGCAGTGAAGCGCGAAGCAATCAGCCCCAGCATTTT. This sequence encodes CASSEARSNQPQHF. Complete variable domain (other parts from reference TRBV2 and TRBJ1-5): EPEVTQTPSHQVTQMGQEVILRCVPISNHLYFYWYRQILGQKVEFLVSFYNNEISEKSEIFDDQFSVERPDGSNFTLKIRSTKLEDSAMYFCASSEARSNQPQHFGDGTRLSIL.

Note on this clone: The sample holds other DNA sequences that translate to the same CDR3. This chain joins TRBV27 and TRBJ1-4, with 7 bases matching TRBD1. The CDR3 contains 14 residues. After removal of 6 bases from V and 7 bases from J, the junction contained 8 bases not matched to a gene. Germline lookup yields CDR1 MNHEY and CDR2 SMNVEV (reference sequence). CDR3 sequence: CASSRQGGGEKLFF. The CDR3 nucleotides read TGTGCCAGCAGCAGACAGGGTGGTGGTGAAAAACTGTTTTTT.

The rearrangement joins TRBV24-1 to TRBJ2-2; 16 bases line up with TRBD2. This CDR3 is built from 20 residues. CDR1 and CDR2 from the germline V gene are KGHDR and SFDVKD. V lost 4 bases, J lost 4 bases, and 11 bases stayed unmatched. CDR3 sequence reads: CATSDPGGLAGGPGTGELFF. CDR3 DNA: TGTGCCACCAGTGACCCTGGGGGACTAGCGGGAGGGCCGGGCACCGGGGAGCTGTTTTTT.

The chain uses TRBV6-2 or TRBV6-3 and TRBJ2-1, with D unclear. The V end was cut by 6 bases, the J end by 8 bases, with 17 bases between. CDR3 length equals 14 residues. From germline, CDR1 is MNHEY and CDR2 SVGEGT. CDR3 sequence (DNA): TGTGCCAGCAGCCAAGAGATCCCGCAGGATGAGCAGTTCTTC. It specifies CASSQEIPQDEQFF.

The chain has TRBV3-1 (or the pseudogene TRBV3-2) and TRBJ2-7, with 12 bases aligning to TRBD2. Germline CDR1 LGHDT, CDR2 YNNKEL (reference sequence). The CDR3 has 19 residues. The junction had 10 bases not matched to a gene; V was cut back by 1 base and J by 0 bases. In DNA form, the CDR3 reads TGTGCCAGCAGCCAAGGTACGCTAGCGGGGGGGAGAGGCTCCTACGAGCAGTACTTC. Amino acids: CASSQGTLAGGRGSYEQYF.

The chain combines TRBV29-1 with TRBJ1-1; D is ambiguous. Between the trimmed V and J ends, which lost 6 bases and 1 base, there was a span of 6 bases. The CDR3 has 11 residues. The germline V gene encodes CDR1 SQVTM and CDR2 ANQGSEA. The CDR3 region is CSVRQNTEAFF. The CDR3 bases are TGCAGCGTCCGACAGAACACTGAAGCTTTCTTT.

This rearrangement joins TRBV28 to TRBJ2-3, with 13 bases that match TRBD2. The V gene end was trimmed by 6 bases and the J gene end by 6 bases; junction bases not matched to a gene: 6. The CDR3 contains 15 residues. Germline V gives CDR1 MDHEN, CDR2 SYDVKM. The CDR3 bases are TGTGCCAGCAGGGGAACTAGCGGGGGGGCTGATACGCAGTATTTT. It specifies CASRGTSGGADTQYF.

The sample holds one count of this clone. The chain joins TRBV28 to TRBJ2-5, with 7 bases matching TRBD1. The CDR3 spans 13 residues. The J segment lost 1 base and the V segment lost 5 bases, leaving 1 base of the junction unmatched. CDR1 is MDHEN and CDR2 is SYDVKM in the germline V gene. CDR3 region: CASSRDSQETQYF. The CDR3 DNA sequence: TGTGCCAGCAGTCGGGACAGCCAAGAGACCCAGTACTTC.

The J gene is TRBJ1-3, the V gene TRBV28; perhaps TRBD1 as D (6 bases). V gave up 8 bases and J gave up 3 bases, with 11 bases separating them. This CDR3 region has 13 residues. The germline V gene has CDR1 MDHEN and CDR2 SYDVKM. The CDR3 loop is CASLTGFGNTIYF. In DNA, the CDR3 is TGTGCCAGCCTTACAGGGTTTGGAAACACCATATATTTT.

The chain uses TRBV4-1 and TRBJ1-4; D not resolved. Germline V CDR1 and CDR2: MGHRA, YSYEKL. CDR3 length: 14 residues. Trimming stripped 0 bases from V and 8 bases from J, with 10 bases between. The CDR3 nucleotides are TGCGCCAGCAGCCAAGATGCGCTTGAAGAAAAACTGTTTTTT. It codes for CASSQDALEEKLFF.

V usage is TRBV19 and J usage is TRBJ2-5, with 7 bases matching TRBD2. Germline-derived CDR1 and CDR2 are LNHDA and SQIVND (reference sequence). Germline trimming cut 10 bases from V and 4 bases from J; bases unmatched to any gene: 6. CDR3 length: 12 residues. CDR3: CATSSGGETQYF. The CDR3 region has the DNA TGTGCCACCTCCTCGGGGGGAGAGACCCAGTACTTC.

The V gene is TRBV29-1, the J gene TRBJ1-2, with 7 bases lining up with TRBD1. Germline trimming cut 0 bases from V and 7 bases from J; bases unmatched to any gene: 11. The CDR3 loop spans 15 amino acids. The germline V gene has CDR1 SQVTM and CDR2 ANQGSEA. CDR3 residues: CSVEDIIQGPPGYTF. CDR3 nucleotide sequence: TGCAGCGTTGAAGACATAATACAGGGGCCCCCTGGCTACACCTTC.

This clone appeared once. The CDR3 loop reads CASSLDSRLSGANVLTF. As DNA, the CDR3 is TGTGCCAGCAGCTTAGACAGCAGGCTATCTGGGGCCAACGTCCTGACTTTC. This chain joins TRBV7-9 and TRBJ2-6; unclear D gene. The CDR3 totals 17 residues. Germline lookup yields CDR1 SEHNR and CDR2 FQNEAQ (reference sequence). Trimming left V 1 base short and J 1 base short, with 11 bases between.

J is TRBJ1-1 and V is TRBV29-1, with unresolved D. CDR3 size: 12 residues. Trimming stripped 6 bases from V and 10 bases from J, with 18 bases between. The germline V gene encodes CDR1 SQVTM and CDR2 ANQGSEA. CDR3 nucleotide sequence: TGCAGCGTGGGTGGTGGGGAGATGAGAGCTTTCTTT. Protein: CSVGGGEMRAFF.

This clone was observed a single time. The rearrangement links TRBV5-1 to TRBJ2-1; D gene uncertain. The CDR3 spans 14 residues. The germline V gene encodes CDR1 SGHRS and CDR2 YFSETQ. V shed 0 bases and J shed 1 base, with 5 bases lying between them. CDR3 in amino acids: CASSLGPSYNEQFF. The CDR3 DNA reads as TGCGCCAGCAGCTTGGGGCCGTCCTACAATGAGCAGTTCTTC.

This rearrangement joins TRBV30 to TRBJ2-1; D is possibly TRBD2 (5 bases). V was cut by 5 bases and J by 4 bases, with 12 bases left in between. This CDR3 is built from 13 residues. The germline CDR1 and CDR2 sequences are GTSNPN and SVGIG (reference sequence). CDR3 DNA sequence: TGTGCCTGGTCCACGACGGGGTACAATGAGCAGTTCTTC. Protein: CAWSTTGYNEQFF.

This clone appeared once. V usage is TRBV18 and J usage is TRBJ2-5, with 13 bases that match TRBD2. This CDR3 comprises 17 residues. V lost 5 bases, J lost 5 bases, and 11 bases stayed unmatched. Germline CDR1 and CDR2: KGHSH and LQKENI. The CDR3 protein is CASSTTRTSGGRETQYF. The CDR3 region has the DNA TGTGCCAGCTCAACAACACGGACTAGCGGGGGTCGGGAGACCCAGTACTTC. The whole variable domain, remainder taken from reference TRBV18 and TRBJ2-5, is NAGVMQNPRHLVRRRGQEARLRCSPMKGHSHVYWYRQLPEEGLKFMVYLQKENIIDESGMPKERFSAEFPKEGPSILRIQQVVRGDSAAYFCASSTTRTSGGRETQYFGPGTRLLVL.

The chain recombines TRBV6-2 or TRBV6-3 with TRBJ2-7, with D possibly matching TRBD2 (5 bases). CDR1 is MNHEY and CDR2 is SVGEGT in the germline V gene. The CDR3 is 16 residues long. V lost 2 bases and J 0 bases, leaving 14 bases between the germline ends. The CDR3 DNA follows: TGTGCCAGCAGTTACGAGAGGACTCGCATCTCCTACGAGCAGTACGTC. This encodes CASSYERTRISYEQYV.

This chain connects TRBV11-3 to TRBJ2-1; perhaps TRBD2 as D (7 bases). The ends were cut back, 2 bases at V and 5 bases at J, with 10 bases in the middle. CDR3 size: 14 residues. Germline lookup yields CDR1 SGHNT and CDR2 YENEEA. The CDR3 protein is CASSLRGGDNEQFF. The CDR3 DNA reads TGTGCCAGCAGCTTACGAGGGGGGGACAATGAGCAGTTCTTC.